Listed here are 29 T cell receptor beta chains from one sample, sequenced in a study of shared clonotypes between healthy human individuals. TCRdb's copy holds only in-frame clones and misses some; the assay was immunoSEQ multiplex PCR. The sample has approximately 2.4 million clones; approximately 95% are singletons. Sequenced input: naive CD4+ T cells sorted from blood. Stated subset: CD45RA+ positively selected. Receptors originate from a man younger than 35 in good health.

This chain uses TRBV5-4 with TRBJ2-5; D not certain. The CDR3 runs 14 residues. V lost 4 bases and J lost 1, with 11 bases in between. Germline loops: CDR1 SGHNT, CDR2 YYREEE (reference sequence). CDR3 in amino acids: CASSPSDGQETQYF. The CDR3 coding sequence is TGTGCCAGCAGCCCCAGTGATGGCCAAGAGACCCAGTACTTC.

This chain joins TRBV7-2 and TRBJ2-1; no clear D gene. V was shortened by 3 bases and J by 0 bases, with 9 bases between the two germline ends. The germline V gene encodes CDR1 SGHTA and CDR2 FQGNSA. The CDR3 spans 15 residues. CDR3 in DNA: TGTGCCAGCAGCTTTGGGCTCAGCTCCTACAATGAGCAGTTCTTC. Translation gives CASSFGLSSYNEQFF.

The chain joins TRBV5-8 to TRBJ2-7, with TRBD2 matching 8 bases. Germline values: CDR1 SGHTS, CDR2 YDEGEE. V trimming: 6 bases; J trimming: 5 bases; junction bases outside the gene matches: 16. The CDR3 sequence is 16 residues long. The CDR3 loop reads CASTPMQTGGPNEQYF. Written as DNA, the CDR3 is TGTGCCAGCACCCCGATGCAAACGGGAGGGCCCAACGAGCAGTACTTC.

There are a few counts of this clone. The same CDR3 can be traced to other DNA sequences in this sample. The rearrangement uses TRBV30 and TRBJ1-2; D may be TRBD1 (5 bases). The CDR3 contains 13 residues. The germline V gene encodes CDR1 GTSNPN and CDR2 SVGIG (reference sequence). The V gene lost 0 bases and the J gene lost 2 bases, with 7 bases spanning the gap. CDR3 in amino acids: CAWSVPGNYGYTF. CDR3 nucleotide sequence: TGTGCCTGGAGTGTCCCAGGGAACTATGGCTACACCTTC.

The chain links TRBV7-2 to TRBJ1-3; D is ambiguous. The CDR3 has 13 residues. The V and J ends lost 5 bases and 2 bases respectively, with 7 bases between them. Germline V CDR1 and CDR2: SGHTA, FQGNSA. The CDR3 is CASSPEPGNTIYF. CDR3 nucleotide sequence: TGTGCCAGCAGCCCGGAACCTGGAAACACCATATATTTT.

V and J are TRBV2 and TRBJ1-1, with D unresolved. The ends were cut back, 6 bases at V and 12 bases at J, with 11 bases in the middle. CDR3 size: 10 residues. Per germline, CDR1 SNHLY and CDR2 FYNNEI. CDR3 residues: CASSRTWPFF. The DNA of the CDR3 is TGTGCCAGCAGCCGGACTTGGCCTTTCTTT.

The chain has TRBV15 and TRBJ2-7, with TRBD1 identical over 7 bases. V trimming: 1 base; J trimming: 1 base; junction bases outside the gene matches: 4. Germline V CDR1 and CDR2: LNHNV, YYDKDF (reference sequence). The CDR3 sequence is 15 residues long. The CDR3 DNA reads TGTGCCACCAGCAGAGGCATGACAGGGTCCTACGAGCAGTACTTC. This encodes CATSRGMTGSYEQYF.

In DNA form, the CDR3 reads TGTGCCAGCAGCTTGATGGACAGGGCCACTGAAGCTTTCTTT. It yields the protein CASSLMDRATEAFF. V gene TRBV13 combines with J gene TRBJ1-1; 8 bases align to TRBD1. The CDR3 is made up of 14 amino acids. Germline values: CDR1 PRHDT, CDR2 FYEKMQ (reference sequence). V lost 3 bases to trimming and J lost 4 bases; unmatched junction nucleotides: 4.

J is TRBJ2-1 and V is TRBV5-4; 7 bases align to TRBD1. The junction had 11 bases not matched to a gene; V was cut back by 6 bases and J by 8 bases. The germline V gene encodes CDR1 SGHNT and CDR2 YYREEE (reference sequence). CDR3 length: 14 amino acids. The CDR3 nucleotides read TGTGCCAGCACACGGGGCAGGGGGTCGGATGAGCAGTTCTTC. It specifies CASTRGRGSDEQFF.

This sequence joins TRBV9 and TRBJ2-7; TRBD1 matches at 11 bases. The trim removed 1 base at V and 6 bases at J, leaving 9 bases unmatched. Germline V CDR1 and CDR2: SGDLS, YYNGEE. This CDR3 is 16 amino acids long. The CDR3 DNA reads as TGTGCCAGCAGCGTATCCCCCGGACAGGGGGCGCCCGAGCAGTACTTC. Its protein product is CASSVSPGQGAPEQYF.

The rearrangement links TRBV9 to TRBJ2-2; perhaps D is TRBD1 or TRBD2 (5 bases each). Germline loops: CDR1 SGDLS, CDR2 YYNGEE. The CDR3 loop spans 17 amino acids. The V and J ends lost 0 bases and 3 bases respectively, with 15 bases between them. CDR3 bases: TGTGCCAGCAGCGTAGGGGGACGGGCCAGGGACACCGGGGAGCTGTTTTTT. Translation: CASSVGGRARDTGELFF.

About this clone itself: This same CDR3 is encoded by further DNA sequences in the sample. V usage is TRBV2 and J usage is TRBJ1-2; D is unresolved. With 4 bases removed from V and 6 bases from J, the gap between germline ends came to 6 bases. Per germline, CDR1 SNHLY and CDR2 FYNNEI. The CDR3 sequence is 11 residues long. The CDR3 bases are TGTGCCAGCAGTGTAAGGGATGGCTACACCTTC. This gives the protein CASSVRDGYTF.

The CDR3 DNA reads TGTGCCTGGCCCATCCGAGGTAATAACTATGGCTACACCTTC. It translates to CAWPIRGNNYGYTF. V is TRBV30 and J is TRBJ1-2; D is unclear. The CDR3 has 14 amino acids. V lost 5 bases, J lost 1 base, and 14 bases lay in between. Germline V gives CDR1 GTSNPN, CDR2 SVGIG (reference sequence).

With respect to this clone: This sample also contains other DNA sequences that code for the same CDR3. V usage is TRBV7-2 and J usage is TRBJ1-3; no clear D. The CDR3 length is 15 residues. Germline lookup yields CDR1 SGHTA and CDR2 FQGNSA. V lost 3 bases and J 1 base, leaving 10 bases between the germline ends. CDR3 residues: CASSFGQASGNTIYF. The CDR3 nucleotides read TGTGCCAGCAGCTTCGGCCAGGCGTCTGGAAACACCATATATTTT.

This chain joins TRBV30 and TRBJ1-6; D is ambiguous. V was cut by 0 bases and J by 5 bases, with 8 bases left in between. The CDR3 is 14 amino acids. CDR1 is GTSNPN and CDR2 is SVGIG in the germline V gene (reference sequence). CDR3 in amino acids: CAWSVLTDNSPLHF. CDR3 sequence (DNA): TGTGCCTGGAGTGTACTAACAGATAATTCACCCCTCCACTTT.

Concerning this clone itself: The identical CDR3 is also encoded by other nucleotide sequences in the sample. The CDR3 nucleotides read TGTGCCAGCAGTGAAAGAGACAGGAACAATCAGCCCCAGCATTTT. This gives the protein CASSERDRNNQPQHF. The V gene is TRBV6-1, the J gene TRBJ1-5; the D gene is possibly TRBD1 (6 bases). V was clipped by 2 bases and J by 3 bases, with 11 bases between them. The CDR3 is 15 residues long. CDR1 is MNHNS and CDR2 is SASEGT in the germline V gene.

This chain joins TRBV7-9 and TRBJ1-2; D gene ambiguous. CDR1 is SEHNR, CDR2 FQNEAQ, per germline (reference sequence). Trimming cost V 5 bases and J 5 bases, with 9 bases left between them. CDR3 length: 12 amino acids. The CDR3 DNA reads TGTGCCAGCAGCGCCCGCACTTATGGCTACACCTTC. Translation: CASSARTYGYTF.

The chain carries TRBV7-9 and TRBJ2-2, with a weak D call TRBD2 (6 bases). Germline assignment: CDR1 SEHNR and CDR2 FQNEAQ (reference sequence). The V end was cut by 3 bases, the J end by 5 bases, with 10 bases between. The CDR3 totals 14 residues. The CDR3 bases are TGTGCCAGCAGCTTTGTCCGGGAGACCGGGGAGCTGTTTTTT. Translation gives CASSFVRETGELFF. Looking up the rest from reference TRBV7-9 and TRBJ2-2 gives the full variable domain: DTGVSQNPRHKITKRGQNVTFRCDPISEHNRLYWYRQTLGQGPEFLTYFQNEAQLEKSRLLSDRFSAERPKGSFSTLEIQRTEQGDSAMYLCASSFVRETGELFFGEGSRLTVL.

The V gene is TRBV5-1, the J gene TRBJ2-5, with 7 bases lining up with TRBD1. The germline CDR1 and CDR2 sequences are SGHRS and YFSETQ. The CDR3 loop spans 15 amino acids. J was trimmed by 2 bases and V by 2 bases; bases with no gene match: 6. In DNA form, the CDR3 reads TGCGCCAGCAGCTTAGGGGACAGCCAACAAGAGACCCAGTACTTC. It translates to CASSLGDSQQETQYF.

The chain recombines TRBV5-1 with TRBJ2-3; 9 nucleotides agree with TRBD1. Germline assignment: CDR1 SGHRS and CDR2 YFSETQ. The CDR3 is 15 residues long. V lost 4 bases to trimming and J lost 2 bases; unmatched junction nucleotides: 5. The CDR3 loop is CASSVGQGITDTQYF. In DNA form, the CDR3 reads TGCGCCAGCAGCGTCGGACAGGGGATCACAGATACGCAGTATTTT.

Comments on this clone: This sample also contains other DNA sequences that code for the same CDR3. The chain joins TRBV5-1 to TRBJ1-2; TRBD1 agrees at 7 bases. V gave up 5 bases and J gave up 2 bases; unmatched junction bases: 3. The germline V gene encodes CDR1 SGHRS and CDR2 YFSETQ. This CDR3 region has 13 residues. The CDR3 here is CASRGQPNYGYTF. The CDR3 DNA reads as TGCGCCAGCAGGGGACAGCCGAACTATGGCTACACCTTC.

The rearrangement joins TRBV29-1 to TRBJ1-2; 9 bases agree with TRBD1. This CDR3 is built from 13 residues. Germline-derived CDR1 and CDR2 are SQVTM and ANQGSEA. J gave up 3 bases and V 6 bases, and 5 bases lay outside the gene matches. Written as DNA, the CDR3 is TGCAGCGTCGACAGGGGGTCGGACTATGGCTACACCTTC. Translation gives CSVDRGSDYGYTF.

V usage is TRBV5-4 and J usage is TRBJ2-2; a weak D match, TRBD2 (6 bases). The CDR3 has 14 residues. The V and J ends lost 0 bases and 5 bases respectively, with 8 bases between them. Germline V CDR1 and CDR2: SGHNT, YYREEE (reference sequence). CDR3 residues: CASSLVGRTGELFF. CDR3 coding DNA: TGTGCCAGCAGCTTGGTAGGGAGGACCGGGGAGCTGTTTTTT.

V usage is TRBV28 and J usage is TRBJ1-2; possible D gene TRBD1, 6 bases. CDR1 and CDR2 from the germline V gene are MDHEN and SYDVKM. The CDR3 contains 17 residues. Trimming pared 4 bases from V and 4 bases from J, leaving 22 bases between. The CDR3 region has the DNA TGTGCCAGCAGTTCGGTGGATGGGGGCCCCGCATCCTATGGCTACACCTTC. Its translation: CASSSVDGGPASYGYTF.

This chain joins TRBV19 and TRBJ1-1; weak D call: TRBD1 (6 bases). CDR1 and CDR2 (germline): LNHDA, SQIVND (reference sequence). CDR3 length: 14 amino acids. Trimming removed 4 bases from V and 1 base from J, with 10 bases in between. The chain's CDR3 is CASSTSRGNTEAFF. In DNA form, the CDR3 reads TGTGCCAGTAGTACTAGCAGGGGGAACACTGAAGCTTTCTTT. Complete variable domain (other parts from reference TRBV19 and TRBJ1-1): DGGITQSPKYLFRKEGQNVTLSCEQNLNHDAMYWYRQDPGQGLRLIYYSQIVNDFQKGDIAEGYSVSREKKESFPLTVTSAQKNPTAFYLCASSTSRGNTEAFFGQGTRLTVV.

This chain connects TRBV6-1 to TRBJ1-1; D ambiguous. There are 16 residues in the CDR3. Germline CDR1 MNHNS, CDR2 SASEGT. Trimming removed 4 bases from V and 4 bases from J, with 19 bases in between. The CDR3 here is CASSAPGVGSGTEAFF. The CDR3 DNA reads TGTGCCAGCAGTGCGCCTGGTGTGGGCAGTGGCACTGAAGCTTTCTTT.

CDR3 region: CASRTRGGSYEQYF. As DNA, the CDR3 is TGTGCCAGCCGAACCCGGGGCGGCTCCTACGAGCAGTACTTC. The V and J genes are TRBV5-8 and TRBJ2-7; D may correspond to TRBD1 or TRBD2 (5 bases each). The CDR3 length is 14 residues. Deletions cut 7 bases from V and 0 bases from J, with 14 bases between. CDR1 and CDR2 (germline): SGHTS, YDEGEE.

This clone was observed once. V gene TRBV25-1 combines with J gene TRBJ2-1; 9 bases line up with TRBD1. This CDR3 comprises 15 residues. The germline gives CDR1 MGHDK, CDR2 SYGVNS. V shed 6 bases, J shed 6 bases, and the junction held 9 bases outside the gene matches. CDR3 sequence (DNA): TGTGCCAGCAGGGGGGACAGGGCAAATTTCAATGAGCAGTTCTTC. Its protein is CASRGDRANFNEQFF.

Note on this clone: Other DNA sequences from this sample encode an identical CDR3 as well. In DNA, the CDR3 is TGTGCCAGCAGCTTAGTCCCGGGATCGTACGAGCAGTACTTC. Protein product: CASSLVPGSYEQYF. The rearrangement links TRBV7-2 to TRBJ2-7; D might be TRBD2 (5 bases). The V and J ends lost 1 base and 4 bases respectively, with 11 bases between them. The germline V gene has CDR1 SGHTA and CDR2 FQGNSA. This CDR3 region has 14 residues.